Listed below are T cell receptor beta chains from one sample, sequenced in a study of shared clonotypes between healthy human individuals. Clones were sequenced by immunoSEQ multiplex PCR, and TCRdb holds only the in-frame ones, with some missing. Here the sample spans about 490,000 clones, 70% to 80% being singletons. Sequencing was carried out using PBMCs. All receptors derive from a middle-aged woman in good health. Some clones in this sample may be carry-over from other donors' samples. CDR3s include the opening cysteine and the closing phenylalanine or tryptophan. Each record gives: clone size, D gene, CDR3 length, J gene, V gene, CDR3 DNA, CDR3 protein. D genes are given only for firm matches. The size of a clone is reported for some rows only, either as once, few or many, or as a class for expanded clones.

size: -; D: TRBD2; length: 16; J: TRBJ2-7; V: TRBV29-1; DNA: TGCAGCGTAAACGACTTTCTAGCGGGAGGCTCCTACGAGCAGTACTTC; CDR3: CSVNDFLAGGSYEQYF
size: -; D: -; length: 18; J: TRBJ2-7; V: TRBV4-2; DNA: TGTGCCAGCAGCCTGAAAGGGAGAGGAGGGCCAGTGTCCTACGAGCAGTACTTC; CDR3: CASSLKGRGGPVSYEQYF
size: once; D: TRBD1; length: 15; J: TRBJ2-6; V: TRBV7-9; DNA: TGTGCCAGCGGACAGGCCCTGACTGGGGCCAACGTCCTGACTTTC; CDR3: CASGQALTGANVLTF
size: -; D: TRBD2; length: 15; J: TRBJ2-1; V: TRBV10-2; DNA: TGCGCCAGCAGGGAGGATAGGGACTACAACAATGAGCAGTTCTTC; CDR3: CASREDRDYNNEQFF
size: -; D: TRBD1; length: 20; J: TRBJ1-5; V: TRBV2; DNA: TGTGCCAGCAGTGAATGGCCAGGGGGCTCGAGGGGTTTTAGCAATCAGCCCCAGCATTTT; CDR3: CASSEWPGGSRGFSNQPQHF
size: -; D: TRBD1; length: 16; J: TRBJ2-7; V: TRBV28; DNA: TGTGCCAGCAGTTTGGGTGGACAGGGGACTTTATACGAGCAGTACTTC; CDR3: CASSLGGQGTLYEQYF
size: few; D: -; length: 16; J: TRBJ1-1; V: TRBV4-1; DNA: TGCGCCAGCAGCCCGATAGGGCGGAACATGAACACTGAAGCTTTCTTT; CDR3: CASSPIGRNMNTEAFF
size: -; D: TRBD2; length: 15; J: TRBJ2-1; V: TRBV28; DNA: TGTGCCAGCAGTGAACCGGGACTAGCCCTCAATGAGCAGTTCTTC; CDR3: CASSEPGLALNEQFF
size: few; D: -; length: 15; J: TRBJ2-3; V: TRBV4-3; DNA: TGCGCCAGCAGCCAAGTCAACCACGGTACAGATACGCAGTATTTT; CDR3: CASSQVNHGTDTQYF
size: -; D: TRBD1; length: 14; J: TRBJ2-5; V: TRBV29-1; DNA: TGCAGCGTTGCCCGACAGGGGAACCAAGAGACCCAGTACTTC; CDR3: CSVARQGNQETQYF
size: -; D: TRBD1; length: 15; J: TRBJ2-7; V: TRBV14; DNA: TGTGCCAGCAGCCACCGGGACAGGGAATTCGTCGAGCAGTACTTC; CDR3: CASSHRDREFVEQYF
size: -; D: TRBD1; length: 16; J: TRBJ1-2; V: TRBV18; DNA: TGTGCCAGCTCACCAAATCGGCAGGGGGCGGACTATGGCTACACCTTC; CDR3: CASSPNRQGADYGYTF
size: -; D: -; length: 13; J: TRBJ2-1; V: TRBV19; DNA: TGTGCCAGTAACTGGCAGGTTGGGGATGAGCAGTTCTTC; CDR3: CASNWQVGDEQFF
size: -; D: TRBD1; length: 13; J: TRBJ2-7; V: TRBV18; DNA: TGTGCCAGCTCACGGGACAGCTACTACGAGCAGTACTTC; CDR3: CASSRDSYYEQYF
size: -; D: -; length: 15; J: TRBJ2-7; V: TRBV6-5; DNA: TGTGCCAGCAGTTACTATGGACAGACTACCTACGAGCAGTACTTC; CDR3: CASSYYGQTTYEQYF
size: -; D: -; length: 16; J: TRBJ2-2; V: TRBV5-1; DNA: TGCGCCAGCAGCTTGTTCACCGGGGGCTACACCGGGGAGCTGTTTTTT; CDR3: CASSLFTGGYTGELFF
size: -; D: TRBD1; length: 15; J: TRBJ2-2; V: TRBV18; DNA: TGTGCCAGCTCACCTAGGACAGGGGACACCGGGGAGCTGTTTTTT; CDR3: CASSPRTGDTGELFF
size: -; D: TRBD2; length: 16; J: TRBJ2-1; V: TRBV14; DNA: TGTGCCAGCAGCCAACTTTCGGGAGGGATCCTCAGTGAGCAGTTCTTC; CDR3: CASSQLSGGILSEQFF
size: many; D: -; length: 15; J: TRBJ1-3; V: TRBV11-2; DNA: TGTGCCAGCAGCTTAGCCTTTGAACCTGGAAACACCATATATTTT; CDR3: CASSLAFEPGNTIYF
size: -; D: -; length: 14; J: TRBJ2-2; V: TRBV7-2; DNA: TGTGCCAGCAGCTTAGACCCGCGGGCCGGGGAGCTGTTTTTT; CDR3: CASSLDPRAGELFF